The clone carrying this TCR beta chain was observed once. This record comes from a study of blood T cell repertoires in COVID-19. Method: immunoSEQ multiplex PCR; TCRdb's copy keeps in-frame clones and lacks some. The profile covers 290,000 or so clones, with roughly 90% appearing a single time and 3.5% to 5% taken by the ten largest. Participant ages covered roughly 18 to 89 years across some 25 US areas. This clonotype was obtained from a woman aged 18-35 years with acute COVID-19. The sample consisted of PBMCs or T cells enriched from blood (not recorded which).

The CDR3 loop reads CASSYLNRRFDYEQYF. The CDR3 DNA is TGTGCCAGCAGTTACCTGAACAGGCGATTCGATTACGAGCAGTACTTC. The chain links TRBV6-5 to TRBJ2-7, with a tentative D call TRBD1 (5 bases). The CDR3 has 16 amino acids. V lost 2 bases, J lost 4 bases, and 18 bases lay in between. Germline lookup yields CDR1 MNHEY and CDR2 SVGAGI.